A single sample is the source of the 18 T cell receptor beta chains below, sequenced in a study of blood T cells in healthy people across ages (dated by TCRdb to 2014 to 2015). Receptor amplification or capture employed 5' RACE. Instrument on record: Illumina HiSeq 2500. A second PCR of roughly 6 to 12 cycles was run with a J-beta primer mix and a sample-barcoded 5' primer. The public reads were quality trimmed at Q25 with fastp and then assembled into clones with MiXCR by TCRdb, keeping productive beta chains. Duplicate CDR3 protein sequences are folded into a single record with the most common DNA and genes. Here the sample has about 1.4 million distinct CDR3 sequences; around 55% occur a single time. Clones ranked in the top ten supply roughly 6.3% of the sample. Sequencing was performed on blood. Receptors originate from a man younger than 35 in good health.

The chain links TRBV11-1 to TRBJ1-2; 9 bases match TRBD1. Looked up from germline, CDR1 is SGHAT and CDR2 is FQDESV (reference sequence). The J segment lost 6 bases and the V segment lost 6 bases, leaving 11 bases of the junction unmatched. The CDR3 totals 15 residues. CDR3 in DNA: TGTGCCAGCAGTTCAGACAGGGGGTCTTCACATGGCTACACCTTC. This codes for CASSSDRGSSHGYTF.

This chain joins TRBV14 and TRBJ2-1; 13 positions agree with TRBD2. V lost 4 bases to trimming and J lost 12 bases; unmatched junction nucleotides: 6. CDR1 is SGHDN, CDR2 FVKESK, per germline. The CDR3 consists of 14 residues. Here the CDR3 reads CASSPRTSGSGQFF. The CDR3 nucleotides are TGTGCCAGCAGCCCCCGGACTAGCGGGAGCGGGCAGTTCTTC.

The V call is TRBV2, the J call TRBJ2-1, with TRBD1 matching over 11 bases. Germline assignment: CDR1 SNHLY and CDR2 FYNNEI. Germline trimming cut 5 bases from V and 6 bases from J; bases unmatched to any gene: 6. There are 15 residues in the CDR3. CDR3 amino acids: CASSRDRGAFNEQFF. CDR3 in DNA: TGTGCCAGCAGTAGGGACAGGGGGGCCTTCAATGAGCAGTTCTTC.

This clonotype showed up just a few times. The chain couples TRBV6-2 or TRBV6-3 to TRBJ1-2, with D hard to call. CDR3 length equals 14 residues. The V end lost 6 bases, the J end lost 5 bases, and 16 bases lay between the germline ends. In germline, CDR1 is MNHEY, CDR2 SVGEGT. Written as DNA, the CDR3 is TGTGCCAGCAGAATAGATAGGAGTGGATATGGCTACACCTTC. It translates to CASRIDRSGYGYTF.

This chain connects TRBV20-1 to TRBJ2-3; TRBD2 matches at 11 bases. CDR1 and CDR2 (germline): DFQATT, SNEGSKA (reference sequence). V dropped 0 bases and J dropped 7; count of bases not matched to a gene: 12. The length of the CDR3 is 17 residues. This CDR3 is CSARDLRLAGMEYTQYF. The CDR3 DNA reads TGCAGTGCTAGAGATCTCCGACTAGCGGGAATGGAGTATACGCAGTATTTT.

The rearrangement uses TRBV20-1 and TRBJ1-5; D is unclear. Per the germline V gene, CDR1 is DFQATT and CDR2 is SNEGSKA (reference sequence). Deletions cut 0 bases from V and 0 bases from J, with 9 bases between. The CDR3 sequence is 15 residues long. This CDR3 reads CSARDLSYSNQPQHF. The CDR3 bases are TGCAGTGCTAGAGATCTCAGTTATAGCAATCAGCCCCAGCATTTT.

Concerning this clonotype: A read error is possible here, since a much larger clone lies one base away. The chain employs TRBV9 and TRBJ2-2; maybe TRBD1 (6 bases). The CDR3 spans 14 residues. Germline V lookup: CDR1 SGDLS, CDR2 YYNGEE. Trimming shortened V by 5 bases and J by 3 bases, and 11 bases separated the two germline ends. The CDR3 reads CASSGGRDTGELFF. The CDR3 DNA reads TGTGCCAGCAGTGGGGGCAGAGACACCGGGGAGCTGTTTTTT. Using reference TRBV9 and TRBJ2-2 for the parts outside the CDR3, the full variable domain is DSGVTQTPKHLITATGQRVTLRCSPRSGDLSVYWYQQSLDQGLQFLIQYYNGEERAKGNILERFSAQQFPDLHSELNLSSLELGDSALYFCASSGGRDTGELFFGEGSRLTVL.

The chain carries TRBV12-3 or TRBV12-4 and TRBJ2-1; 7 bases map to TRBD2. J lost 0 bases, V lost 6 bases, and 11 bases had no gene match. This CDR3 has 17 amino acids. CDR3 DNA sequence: TGTGCCAGCAGACCTAGCCCCGGGAGGTCCTCCTACAATGAGCAGTTCTTC. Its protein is CASRPSPGRSSYNEQFF.

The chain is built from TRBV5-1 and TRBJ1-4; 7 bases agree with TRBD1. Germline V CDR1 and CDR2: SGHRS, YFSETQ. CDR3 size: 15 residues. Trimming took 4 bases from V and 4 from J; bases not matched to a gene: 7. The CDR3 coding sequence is TGCGCCAGCAGCCCGTTACAGGGGAGTAATGAAAAACTGTTTTTT. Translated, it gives CASSPLQGSNEKLFF.

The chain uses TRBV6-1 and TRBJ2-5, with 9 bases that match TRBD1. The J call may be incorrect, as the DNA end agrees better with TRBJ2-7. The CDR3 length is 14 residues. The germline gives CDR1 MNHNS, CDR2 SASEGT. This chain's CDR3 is CASSELGTGSEQYF. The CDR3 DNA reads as TGTGCCAGCAGTGAATTGGGGACAGGGTCCGAGCAGTACTTC.

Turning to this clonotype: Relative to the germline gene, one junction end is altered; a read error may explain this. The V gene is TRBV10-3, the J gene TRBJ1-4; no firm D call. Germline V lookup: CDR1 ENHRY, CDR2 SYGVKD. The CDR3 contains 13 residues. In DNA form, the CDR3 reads TGTGCCAGCAGTGACGGTGAAAATGAAAAACTGTTTTTT. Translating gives CASSDGENEKLFF.

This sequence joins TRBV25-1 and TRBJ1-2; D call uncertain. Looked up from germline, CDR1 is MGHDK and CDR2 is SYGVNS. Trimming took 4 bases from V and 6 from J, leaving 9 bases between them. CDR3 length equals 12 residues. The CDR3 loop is CASSGRQDGYTF. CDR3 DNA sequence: TGTGCCAGCAGTGGGCGGCAGGATGGCTACACCTTC.

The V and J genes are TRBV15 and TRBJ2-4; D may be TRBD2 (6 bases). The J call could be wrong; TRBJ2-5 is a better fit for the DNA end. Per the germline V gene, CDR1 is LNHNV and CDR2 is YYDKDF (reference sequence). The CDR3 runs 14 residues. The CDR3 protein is CATSRGLKQETQYF. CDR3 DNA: TGTGCCACCAGTCGGGGACTGAAACAAGAGACCCAGTACTTC.

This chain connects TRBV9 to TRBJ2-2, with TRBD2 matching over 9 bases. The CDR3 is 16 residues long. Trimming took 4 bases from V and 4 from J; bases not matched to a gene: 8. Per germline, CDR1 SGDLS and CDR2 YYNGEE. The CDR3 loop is CASSKTTSGPTGELFF. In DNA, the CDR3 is TGTGCCAGCAGCAAAACGACTAGCGGTCCCACCGGGGAGCTGTTTTTT.

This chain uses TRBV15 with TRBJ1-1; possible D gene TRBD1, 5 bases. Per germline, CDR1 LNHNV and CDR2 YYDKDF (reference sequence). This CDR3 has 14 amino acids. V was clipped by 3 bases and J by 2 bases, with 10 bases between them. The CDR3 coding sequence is TGTGCCACCAGCAGTGAGGGGTATAACACTGAAGCTTTCTTT. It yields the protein CATSSEGYNTEAFF.

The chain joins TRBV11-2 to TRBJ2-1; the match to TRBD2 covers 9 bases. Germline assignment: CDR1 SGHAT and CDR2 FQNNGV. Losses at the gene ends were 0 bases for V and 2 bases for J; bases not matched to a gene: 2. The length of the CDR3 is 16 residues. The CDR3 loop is CASSLERLAAYNEQFF. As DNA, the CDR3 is TGTGCCAGCAGCTTAGAACGACTAGCGGCCTACAATGAGCAGTTCTTC.

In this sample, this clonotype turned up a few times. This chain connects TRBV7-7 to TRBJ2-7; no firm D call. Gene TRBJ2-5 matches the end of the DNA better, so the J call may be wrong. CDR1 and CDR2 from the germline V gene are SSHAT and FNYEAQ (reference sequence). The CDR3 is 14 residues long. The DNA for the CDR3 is TGTGCCAGCAGCCTCGGACGGATGCAAGAGACCCAGTACTTC. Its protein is CASSLGRMQETQYF.

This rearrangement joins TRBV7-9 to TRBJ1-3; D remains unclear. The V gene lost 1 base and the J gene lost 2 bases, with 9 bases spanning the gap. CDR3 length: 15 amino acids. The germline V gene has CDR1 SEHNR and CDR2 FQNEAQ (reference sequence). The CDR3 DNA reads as TGTGCCAGCAGCTTAGGTTCAGTGACTGGAAACACCATATATTTT. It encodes CASSLGSVTGNTIYF.